The clone carrying this T cell receptor beta chain has a handful of counts. Its antigen is still unknown. The data are from a study of cytomegalovirus exposure and HLA in healthy donors. Whole-study results and caveats: Reports showed the classifier diagnosing cytomegalovirus status with high specificity and sensitivity. The productive fraction for most TCR beta V segments was about 90% or about 30% in an earlier analysis. Later analysis demonstrated an association between a missense DCLRE1C variant and TCR beta V- and J-gene trimming. The authors confirmed in vitro that a few CMV-associated chains were specific for CMV antigens.

The PCR contained 60 Vbeta and 13 Jbeta primers. Libraries were prepared by immunoSEQ multiplex PCR; TCRdb keeps only in-frame clonotypes and omits some of them. Seen here are 110,000 to 150,000 clones, less than 9.5% observed once, and the top ten hold roughly 1.9%. This CDR3 spans 17 amino acids. The germline CDR1 and CDR2 sequences are LGHNA and YSLEER. This chain links TRBV4-3 with TRBJ2-5; 7 positions match TRBD1. The end of the DNA is better explained by TRBJ2-7, so the J call may be wrong. Input material: PBMCs. This receptor was taken from a male donor in good health and CMV-seronegative. CDR3 residues: CASSQDSPTRGPYEQYF. CDR3 DNA sequence: TGCGCCAGCAGCCAAGATTCCCCCACTAGGGGGCCCTACGAGCAGTACTTC.